The T cell receptor beta chain under discussion was sequenced for a study of regulatory T cells in long-lasting Graves disease. iRepertoire HTBI primers and Arm-PCR of CDR3 regions built TCR beta libraries. In the original processing: Throughout the samples, researchers identified fewer than 80 TRBV and some 14 TRBJ segments. TCRdb independently ran MiXCR on the multiplex PCR reads; one entry per CDR3 protein. TCRdb assigned the V and J calls; the authors' analysis was not used. The profile shows 350,000 to 500,000 distinct CDR3 sequences, around 20% of them singletons. This clonotype has only a few counts. Time point in this sample: persistent/refractory GD, antithyroid drugs over 5 years with positive TRAb. The TCR library was prepared using RNA isolated from PBMCs. The TCR originated in a female donor with Graves disease. The starting material was peripheral blood mononuclear cells (PBMCs), obtained when the disease was refractory, from a patient treated with antithyroid drugs.

The DNA of the CDR3 is TGTGCCAGCAGCGTAGAGGACAACCACTCTGGAAACACCATATATTTT. It specifies CASSVEDNHSGNTIYF. This rearrangement joins TRBV9 to TRBJ1-3, with a tentative D call TRBD1 (5 bases). Germline CDR1 SGDLS, CDR2 YYNGEE. This CDR3 comprises 16 residues. V shed 0 bases and J shed 0 bases, with 10 bases lying between them.